This TCR beta chain was obtained from a study of vaccination effects on CD4 cells after COVID-19. At the level of the study: It was two doses of either the BNT162b2 or mRNA-1273 vaccine that participants received.

In the case of this clone: Its cognate antigen is unknown.

ViraFEST used viral peptide pools to expand antigen-specific CD4+ T cells before sequencing. CD4+ T cell isolation took place after less than 13 days of culture. None of the vaccinated had previously contracted SARS-CoV-2, and their nucleocapsid antibodies tested negative. IL-2 at 10 IU/ml and peptides at 10 ug/ml were added to cultured PBMC, two million per well. The germline V gene has CDR1 SGHRS and CDR2 YFSETQ. The CDR3 loop spans 16 amino acids. The V and J ends lost 0 bases and 8 bases, in that order; junction bases with no gene match: 11. The data were produced by immunoSEQ multiplex PCR, yet TCRdb's version contains in-frame clones alone and is incomplete. Of tens of thousands of clones in the sample, about 79% are singletons; the top ten hold roughly a tenth.

The source of this sequence is a human donor who received a COVID-19 vaccine. Sequences were derived from CD4+ T cells from PBMCs cultured with SARS-CoV-2 spike peptides, sampled before COVID-19 vaccination. The chain joins TRBV5-1 to TRBJ1-2, with 9 bases that match TRBD1. The CDR3: CASSLGEDRGVYGYTF. The DNA for the CDR3 is TGCGCCAGCAGCTTGGGGGAGGACAGGGGAGTTTACGGCTACACCTTC.